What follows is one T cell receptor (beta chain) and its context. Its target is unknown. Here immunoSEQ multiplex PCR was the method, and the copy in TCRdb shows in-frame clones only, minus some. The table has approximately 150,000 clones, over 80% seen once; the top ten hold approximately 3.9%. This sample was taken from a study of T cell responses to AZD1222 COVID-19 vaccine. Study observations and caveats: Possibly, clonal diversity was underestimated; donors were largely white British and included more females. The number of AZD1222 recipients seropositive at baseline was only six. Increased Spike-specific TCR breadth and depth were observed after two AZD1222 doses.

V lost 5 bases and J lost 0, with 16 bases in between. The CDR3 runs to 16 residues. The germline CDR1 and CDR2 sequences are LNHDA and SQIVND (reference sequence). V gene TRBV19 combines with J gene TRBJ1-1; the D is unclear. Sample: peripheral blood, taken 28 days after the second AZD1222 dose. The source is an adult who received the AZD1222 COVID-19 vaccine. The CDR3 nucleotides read TGTGCCAGTAGTTCAAACCCCGGATTGTTGAACACTGAAGCTTTCTTT. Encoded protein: CASSSNPGLLNTEAFF.